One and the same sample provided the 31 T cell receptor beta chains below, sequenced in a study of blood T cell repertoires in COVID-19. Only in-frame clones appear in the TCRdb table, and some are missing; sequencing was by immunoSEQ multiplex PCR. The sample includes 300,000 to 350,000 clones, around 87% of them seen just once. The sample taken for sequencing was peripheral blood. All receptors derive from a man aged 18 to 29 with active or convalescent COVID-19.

In DNA form, the CDR3 reads TGTGCCAGCAGCCAGGGAGGGTGGTGGTCCTACAATGAGCAGTTCTTC. It specifies CASSQGGWWSYNEQFF. V is TRBV9 and J is TRBJ2-1, with TRBD2 identical over 7 bases. CDR1 SGDLS and CDR2 YYNGEE come from the germline V gene. After removal of 4 bases from V and 1 base from J, the junction contained 8 bases not matched to a gene. The CDR3 totals 16 residues.

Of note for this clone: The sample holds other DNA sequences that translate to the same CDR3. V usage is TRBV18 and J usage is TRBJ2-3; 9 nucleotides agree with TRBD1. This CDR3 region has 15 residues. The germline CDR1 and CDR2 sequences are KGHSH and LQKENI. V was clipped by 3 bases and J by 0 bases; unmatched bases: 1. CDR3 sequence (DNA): TGTGCCAGCTCACCCGGGACAGGGAGCACAGATACGCAGTATTTT. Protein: CASSPGTGSTDTQYF. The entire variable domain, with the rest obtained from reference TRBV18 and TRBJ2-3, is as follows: NAGVMQNPRHLVRRRGQEARLRCSPMKGHSHVYWYRQLPEEGLKFMVYLQKENIIDESGMPKERFSAEFPKEGPSILRIQQVVRGDSAAYFCASSPGTGSTDTQYFGPGTRLTVL.

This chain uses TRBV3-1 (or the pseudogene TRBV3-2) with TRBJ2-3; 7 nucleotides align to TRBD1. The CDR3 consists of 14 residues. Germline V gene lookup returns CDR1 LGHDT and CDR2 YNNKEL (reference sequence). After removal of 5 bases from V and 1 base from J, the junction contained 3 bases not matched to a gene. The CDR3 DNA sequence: TGTGCCAGCAGCACAGGACAGGGCACAGATACGCAGTATTTT. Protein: CASSTGQGTDTQYF.

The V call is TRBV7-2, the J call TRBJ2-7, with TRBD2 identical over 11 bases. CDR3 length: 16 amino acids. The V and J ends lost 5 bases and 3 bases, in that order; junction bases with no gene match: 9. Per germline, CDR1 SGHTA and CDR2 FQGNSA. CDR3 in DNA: TGTGCCAGCAGCAGAAAACTAGCGGGGGTCGTCTACGAGCAGTACTTC. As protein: CASSRKLAGVVYEQYF.

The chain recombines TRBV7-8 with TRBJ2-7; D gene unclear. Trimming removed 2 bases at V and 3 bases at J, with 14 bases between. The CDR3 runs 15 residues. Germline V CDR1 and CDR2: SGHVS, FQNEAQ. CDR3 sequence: CASSLYLSPNYEQYF. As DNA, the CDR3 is TGTGCCAGCAGCTTATACTTGTCCCCGAACTACGAGCAGTACTTC.

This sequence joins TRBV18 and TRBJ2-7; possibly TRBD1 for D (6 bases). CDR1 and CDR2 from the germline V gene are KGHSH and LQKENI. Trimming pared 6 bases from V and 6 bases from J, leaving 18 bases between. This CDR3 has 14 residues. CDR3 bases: TGTGCCAGCTCCCAGTGGACAGCCCCCGGCGAGCAGTACTTC. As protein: CASSQWTAPGEQYF.

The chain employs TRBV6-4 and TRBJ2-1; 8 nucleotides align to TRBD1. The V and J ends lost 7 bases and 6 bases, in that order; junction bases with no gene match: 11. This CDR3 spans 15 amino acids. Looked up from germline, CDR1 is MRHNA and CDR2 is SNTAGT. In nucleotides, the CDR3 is TGTGCCAGCACTCCCGGGACAGGAGGGGTCAATGAGCAGTTCTTC. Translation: CASTPGTGGVNEQFF.

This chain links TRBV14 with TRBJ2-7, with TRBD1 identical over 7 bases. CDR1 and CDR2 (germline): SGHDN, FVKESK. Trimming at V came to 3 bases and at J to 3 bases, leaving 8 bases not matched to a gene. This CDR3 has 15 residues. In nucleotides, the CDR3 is TGTGCCAGCAGCCAGAAGACAGGGACCTACTACGAGCAGTACTTC. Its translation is CASSQKTGTYYEQYF. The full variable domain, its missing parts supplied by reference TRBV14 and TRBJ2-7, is EAGVTQFPSHSVIEKGQTVTLRCDPISGHDNLYWYRRVMGKEIKFLLHFVKESKQDESGMPNNRFLAERTGGTYSTLKVQPAELEDSGVYFCASSQKTGTYYEQYFGPGTRLTVT.

CDR3 amino acids: CASSNGGAGEQFF. In DNA form, the CDR3 reads TGTGCCAGCAGTAACGGGGGGGCCGGCGAGCAGTTCTTC. The V call is TRBV28, the J call TRBJ2-1; 8 nucleotides line up with TRBD2. CDR1 is MDHEN and CDR2 is SYDVKM in the germline V gene. V lost 5 bases, J lost 10 bases, and 7 bases stayed unmatched. This CDR3 comprises 13 residues. Variable domain in full (rest from reference TRBV28 and TRBJ2-1): DVKVTQSSRYLVKRTGEKVFLECVQDMDHENMFWYRQDPGLGLRLIYFSYDVKMKEKGDIPEGYSVSREKKERFSLILESASTNQTSMYLCASSNGGAGEQFFGPGTRLTVL.

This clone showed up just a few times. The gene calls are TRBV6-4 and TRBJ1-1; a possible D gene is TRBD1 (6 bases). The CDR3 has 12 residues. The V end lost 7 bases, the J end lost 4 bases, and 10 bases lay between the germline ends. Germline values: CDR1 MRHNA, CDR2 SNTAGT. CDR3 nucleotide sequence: TGTGCCAGCACCCGGGACATCACTGAAGCTTTCTTT. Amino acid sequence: CASTRDITEAFF.

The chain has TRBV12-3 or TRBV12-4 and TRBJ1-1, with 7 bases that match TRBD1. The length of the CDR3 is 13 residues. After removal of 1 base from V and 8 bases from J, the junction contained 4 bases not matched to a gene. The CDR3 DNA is TGTGCCAGCAGTTTAGTATGGGGACAGGAAGCTTTCTTT. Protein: CASSLVWGQEAFF.

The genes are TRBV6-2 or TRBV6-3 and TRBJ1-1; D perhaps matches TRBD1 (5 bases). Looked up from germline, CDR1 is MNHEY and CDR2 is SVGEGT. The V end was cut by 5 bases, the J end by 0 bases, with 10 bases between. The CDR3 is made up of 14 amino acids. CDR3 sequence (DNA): TGTGCCAGCAGTAAGACAGTGATGAACACTGAAGCTTTCTTT. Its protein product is CASSKTVMNTEAFF.

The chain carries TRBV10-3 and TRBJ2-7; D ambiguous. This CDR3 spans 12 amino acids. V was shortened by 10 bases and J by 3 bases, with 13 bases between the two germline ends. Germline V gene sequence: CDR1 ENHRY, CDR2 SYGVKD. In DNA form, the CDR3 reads TGTGCCACCCTAAGTCGCAACTACGAGCAGTACTTC. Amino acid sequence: CATLSRNYEQYF.

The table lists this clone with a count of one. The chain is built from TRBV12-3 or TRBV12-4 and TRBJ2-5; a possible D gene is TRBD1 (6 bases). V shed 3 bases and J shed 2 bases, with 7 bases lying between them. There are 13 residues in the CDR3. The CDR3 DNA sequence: TGTGCCAGCAGTTTCACAGGGCAAGAGACCCAGTACTTC. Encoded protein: CASSFTGQETQYF.

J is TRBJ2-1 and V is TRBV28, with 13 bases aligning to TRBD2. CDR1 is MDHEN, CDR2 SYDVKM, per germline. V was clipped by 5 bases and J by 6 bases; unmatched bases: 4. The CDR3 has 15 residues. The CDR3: CASSIGLAGANEQFF. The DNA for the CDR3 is TGTGCCAGCAGTATCGGACTAGCGGGGGCCAATGAGCAGTTCTTC.

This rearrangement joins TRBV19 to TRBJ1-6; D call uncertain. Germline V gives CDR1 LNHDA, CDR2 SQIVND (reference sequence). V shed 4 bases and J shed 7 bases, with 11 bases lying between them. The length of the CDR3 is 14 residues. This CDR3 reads CASSTHGENSPLHF. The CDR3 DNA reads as TGTGCCAGTAGTACACACGGAGAAAATTCACCCCTCCACTTT.

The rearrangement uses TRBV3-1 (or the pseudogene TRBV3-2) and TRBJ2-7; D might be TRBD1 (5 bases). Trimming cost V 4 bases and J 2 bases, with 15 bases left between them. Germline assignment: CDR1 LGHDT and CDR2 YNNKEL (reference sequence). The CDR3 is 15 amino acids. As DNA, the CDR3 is TGTGCCAGCAGCCGTGAAGTCCCAGGGACCTACGAGCAGTACTTC. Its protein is CASSREVPGTYEQYF.

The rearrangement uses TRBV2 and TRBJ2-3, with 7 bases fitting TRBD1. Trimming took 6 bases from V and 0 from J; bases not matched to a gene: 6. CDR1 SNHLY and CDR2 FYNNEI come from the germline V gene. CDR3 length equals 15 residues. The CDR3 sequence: CASRGQSLSTDTQYF. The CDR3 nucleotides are TGTGCCAGCAGGGGACAGTCCCTCAGCACAGATACGCAGTATTTT. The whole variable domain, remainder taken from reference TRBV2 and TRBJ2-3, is EPEVTQTPSHQVTQMGQEVILRCVPISNHLYFYWYRQILGQKVEFLVSFYNNEISEKSEIFDDQFSVERPDGSNFTLKIRSTKLEDSAMYFCASRGQSLSTDTQYFGPGTRLTVL.

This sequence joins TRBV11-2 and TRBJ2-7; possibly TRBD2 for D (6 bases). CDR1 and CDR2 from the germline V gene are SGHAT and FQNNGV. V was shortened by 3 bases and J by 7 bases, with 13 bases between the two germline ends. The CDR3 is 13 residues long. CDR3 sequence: CASSFTSAGEQYF. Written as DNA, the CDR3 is TGTGCCAGCAGCTTTACATCGGCGGGGGAGCAGTACTTC.

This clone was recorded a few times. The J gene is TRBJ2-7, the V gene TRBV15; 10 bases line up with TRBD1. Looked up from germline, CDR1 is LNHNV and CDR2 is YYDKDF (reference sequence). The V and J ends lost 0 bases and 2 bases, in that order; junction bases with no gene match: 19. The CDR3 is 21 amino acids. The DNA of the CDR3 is TGTGCCACCAGCAGAGAGACATTAGAAGCTTATTGGGACAGGGGAGCCTACGAGCAGTACTTC. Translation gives CATSRETLEAYWDRGAYEQYF.

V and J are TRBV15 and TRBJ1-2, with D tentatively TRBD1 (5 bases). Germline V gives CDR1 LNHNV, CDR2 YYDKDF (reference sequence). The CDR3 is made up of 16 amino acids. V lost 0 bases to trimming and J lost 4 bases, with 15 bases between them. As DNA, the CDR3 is TGTGCCACCAGCAGAGATGCAGGGATATTATCCTATGGCTACACCTTC. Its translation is CATSRDAGILSYGYTF.

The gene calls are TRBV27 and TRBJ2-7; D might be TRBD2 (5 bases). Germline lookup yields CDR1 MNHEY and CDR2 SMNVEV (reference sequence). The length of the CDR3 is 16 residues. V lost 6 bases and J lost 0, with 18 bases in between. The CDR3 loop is CASSLGFGEISYEQYF. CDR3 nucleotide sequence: TGTGCCAGCAGCCTGGGATTTGGGGAGATCTCCTACGAGCAGTACTTC.

CDR3 DNA: TGTGCCATCAGTGATCCCGGGACTAGGACAGATACGCAGTATTTT. This codes for CAISDPGTRTDTQYF. The chain couples TRBV10-3 to TRBJ2-3; 8 nucleotides line up with TRBD2. Trimming cost V 3 bases and J 3 bases; bases outside gene matches: 5. This CDR3 has 15 residues. The V gene's germline CDR1 is ENHRY and CDR2 SYGVKD.

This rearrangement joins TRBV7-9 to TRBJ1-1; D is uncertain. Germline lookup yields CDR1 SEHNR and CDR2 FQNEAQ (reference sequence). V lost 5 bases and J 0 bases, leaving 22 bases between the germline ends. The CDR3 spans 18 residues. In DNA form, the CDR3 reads TGTGCCAGCAGCGTTTCCGGGAGACCAGTACCTATGAACACTGAAGCTTTCTTT. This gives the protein CASSVSGRPVPMNTEAFF.

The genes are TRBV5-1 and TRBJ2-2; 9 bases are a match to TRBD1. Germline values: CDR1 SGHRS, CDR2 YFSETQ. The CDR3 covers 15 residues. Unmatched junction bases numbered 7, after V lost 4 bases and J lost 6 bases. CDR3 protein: CASSSGDRAAGELFF. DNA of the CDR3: TGCGCCAGCAGCAGTGGGGACAGGGCGGCCGGGGAGCTGTTTTTT.

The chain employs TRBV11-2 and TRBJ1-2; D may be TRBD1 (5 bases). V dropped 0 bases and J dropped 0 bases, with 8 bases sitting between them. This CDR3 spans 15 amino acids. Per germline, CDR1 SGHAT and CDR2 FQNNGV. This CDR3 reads CASSLDPRANYGYTF. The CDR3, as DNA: TGTGCCAGCAGCTTAGACCCCAGGGCTAACTATGGCTACACCTTC.

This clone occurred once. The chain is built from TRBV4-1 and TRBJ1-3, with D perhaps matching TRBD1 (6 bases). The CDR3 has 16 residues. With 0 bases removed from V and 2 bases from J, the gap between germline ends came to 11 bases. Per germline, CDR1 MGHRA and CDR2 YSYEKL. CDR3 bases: TGCGCCAGCAGCCAAGAAAGGACAGCAACTGGAAACACCATATATTTT. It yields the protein CASSQERTATGNTIYF.

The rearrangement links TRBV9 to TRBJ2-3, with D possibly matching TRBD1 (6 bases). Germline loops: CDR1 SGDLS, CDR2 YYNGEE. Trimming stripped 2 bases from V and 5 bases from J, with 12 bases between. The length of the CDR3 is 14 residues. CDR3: CASSVQGREDTQYF. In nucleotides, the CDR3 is TGTGCCAGCAGCGTCCAGGGGCGAGAAGATACGCAGTATTTT.

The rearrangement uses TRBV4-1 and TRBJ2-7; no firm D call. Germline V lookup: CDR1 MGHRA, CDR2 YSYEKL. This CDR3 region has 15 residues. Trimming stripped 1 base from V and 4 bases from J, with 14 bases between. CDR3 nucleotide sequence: TGCGCCAGCAGCCAAGGACTTACCTCTTCGTACGAGCAGTACTTC. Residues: CASSQGLTSSYEQYF.

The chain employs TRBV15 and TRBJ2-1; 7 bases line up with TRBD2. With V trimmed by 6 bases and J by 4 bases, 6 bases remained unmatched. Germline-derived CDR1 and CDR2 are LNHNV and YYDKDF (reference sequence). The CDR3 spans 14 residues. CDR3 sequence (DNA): TGTGCCACCAGGTCTCCGGGAGGTTACAATGAGCAGTTCTTC. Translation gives CATRSPGGYNEQFF.

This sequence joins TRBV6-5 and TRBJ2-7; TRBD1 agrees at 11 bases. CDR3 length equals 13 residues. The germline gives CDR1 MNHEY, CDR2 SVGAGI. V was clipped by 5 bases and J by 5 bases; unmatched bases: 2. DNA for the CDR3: TGTGCCAGCAGTAGGACAGGGGGCGACGAGCAGTACTTC. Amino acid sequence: CASSRTGGDEQYF.